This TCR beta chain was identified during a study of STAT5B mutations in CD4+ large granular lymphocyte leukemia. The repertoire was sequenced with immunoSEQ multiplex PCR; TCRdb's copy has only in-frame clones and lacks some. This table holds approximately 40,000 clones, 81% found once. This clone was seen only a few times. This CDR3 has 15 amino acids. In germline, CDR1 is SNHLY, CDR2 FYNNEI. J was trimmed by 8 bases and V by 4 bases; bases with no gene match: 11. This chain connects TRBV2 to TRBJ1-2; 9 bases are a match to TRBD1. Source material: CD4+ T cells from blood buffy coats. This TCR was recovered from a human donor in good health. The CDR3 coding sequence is TGTGCCAGCAGTGGAGGGACAGGGAGGTTGGGGGGCTACACCTTC. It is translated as CASSGGTGRLGGYTF.